This passage covers 8 T cell receptor beta chains from one sample sequenced in a study of cytomegalovirus exposure and HLA in healthy donors. Only in-frame clones appear in the TCRdb table, and some are missing; sequencing was by immunoSEQ multiplex PCR. The table includes 120,000 or so clones, approximately 95% detected once. Sequencing used PBMCs. These receptors were obtained from a man aged 18 to 35 in good health and CMV-seronegative.

This clone is a singleton in its sample. This sequence joins TRBV11-1 and TRBJ2-2, with TRBD1 matching 8 bases. There are 15 residues in the CDR3. The V gene's germline CDR1 is SGHAT and CDR2 FQDESV (reference sequence). After removal of 5 bases from V and 5 bases from J, the junction contained 7 bases not matched to a gene. CDR3 DNA: TGTGCCAGCAGCAGCCGCAGGGGGCGAACCGGGGAGCTGTTTTTT. Translation: CASSSRRGRTGELFF.

CDR3 bases: TGTGCCAGCAGCGCGGACAGGAGCCCACATTTCCCATACGAGCAGTACTTC. This codes for CASSADRSPHFPYEQYF. V gene TRBV7-9 combines with J gene TRBJ2-7; TRBD1 agrees at 7 bases. The V segment lost 5 bases and the J segment 4 bases; nucleotides outside the gene matches: 17. From germline, CDR1 is SEHNR and CDR2 FQNEAQ (reference sequence). This CDR3 is 17 amino acids long.

This chain uses TRBV19 with TRBJ1-1; D not certain. V gave up 1 base and J gave up 2 bases, with 14 bases separating them. In germline, CDR1 is LNHDA, CDR2 SQIVND (reference sequence). This CDR3 is 16 amino acids long. CDR3 residues: CASSIALGSANTEAFF. The CDR3 region has the DNA TGTGCCAGTAGTATAGCACTCGGGTCTGCAAACACTGAAGCTTTCTTT.

The V and J genes are TRBV4-2 and TRBJ1-1; D uncertain. The V gene lost 3 bases and the J gene lost 3 bases, with 11 bases spanning the gap. The CDR3 is 14 residues long. Germline CDR1 is LGHNA and CDR2 is YNFKEQ. CDR3 residues: CASSQEDGDTEAFF. The CDR3 DNA reads as TGTGCCAGCAGCCAGGAGGACGGGGACACTGAAGCTTTCTTT.

The chain recombines TRBV7-9 with TRBJ1-1; 7 bases match TRBD1. This CDR3 comprises 16 residues. CDR1 is SEHNR, CDR2 FQNEAQ, per germline (reference sequence). The V gene end was trimmed by 2 bases and the J gene end by 6 bases; junction bases not matched to a gene: 12. The chain's CDR3 is CASSLTSPTGTAEAFF. The CDR3, as DNA: TGTGCCAGCAGCTTAACTTCGCCGACAGGGACCGCTGAAGCTTTCTTT.

The gene calls are TRBV30 and TRBJ2-1, with TRBD1 identical over 12 bases. CDR1 is GTSNPN and CDR2 is SVGIG in the germline V gene (reference sequence). Unmatched junction bases numbered 3, after V lost 3 bases and J lost 9 bases. The CDR3 covers 13 residues. The CDR3 here is CAWRGQGAGEQFF. DNA for the CDR3: TGTGCCTGGAGGGGACAGGGGGCTGGTGAGCAGTTCTTC.

CDR3: CASRVTTGPNYGYTF. As DNA, the CDR3 is TGTGCCAGCAGGGTCACGACAGGGCCTAACTATGGCTACACCTTC. The rearrangement uses TRBV2 and TRBJ1-2; TRBD1 agrees at 7 bases. V shed 6 bases, J shed 0 bases, and the junction held 7 bases outside the gene matches. This CDR3 is built from 15 residues. Looked up from germline, CDR1 is SNHLY and CDR2 is FYNNEI.

This chain uses TRBV2 with TRBJ2-3, with TRBD2 matching over 11 bases. This CDR3 contains 16 residues. Per the germline V gene, CDR1 is SNHLY and CDR2 is FYNNEI. The ends lost 9 bases at V and 0 bases at J; junction bases unmatched: 8. CDR3 sequence: CARGERTSGSTDTQYF. CDR3 nucleotide sequence: TGTGCCAGGGGCGAAAGGACTAGCGGGAGCACAGATACGCAGTATTTT.